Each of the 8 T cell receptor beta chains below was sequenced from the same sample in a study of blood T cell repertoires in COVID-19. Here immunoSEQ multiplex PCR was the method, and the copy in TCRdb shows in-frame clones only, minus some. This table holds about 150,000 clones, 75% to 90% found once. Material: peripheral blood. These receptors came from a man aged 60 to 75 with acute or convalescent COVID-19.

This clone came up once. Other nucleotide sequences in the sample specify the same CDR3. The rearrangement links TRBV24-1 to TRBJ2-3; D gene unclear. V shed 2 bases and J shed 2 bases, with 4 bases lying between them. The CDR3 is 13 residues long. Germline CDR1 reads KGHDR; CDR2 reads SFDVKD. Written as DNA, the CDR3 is TGTGCCACCAGTGATTCAGTCACAGATACGCAGTATTTT. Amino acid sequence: CATSDSVTDTQYF.

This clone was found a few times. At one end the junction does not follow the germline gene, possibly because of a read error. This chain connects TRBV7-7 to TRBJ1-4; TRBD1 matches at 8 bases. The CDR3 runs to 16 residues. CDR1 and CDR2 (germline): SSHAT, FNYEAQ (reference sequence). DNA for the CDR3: TGTGCTAGCAGCTTTGCGACAGGGGCTGATAATGAAAAACTGTTTTTT. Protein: CASSFATGADNEKLFF. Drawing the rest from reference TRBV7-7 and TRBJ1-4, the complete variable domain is GAGVSQSPRYKVTKRGQDVTLRCDPISSHATLYWYQQALGQGPEFLTYFNYEAQPDKSGLPSDRFSAERPEGSISTLTIQRTEQRDSAMYRCASSFATGADNEKLFFGSGTQLSVL.

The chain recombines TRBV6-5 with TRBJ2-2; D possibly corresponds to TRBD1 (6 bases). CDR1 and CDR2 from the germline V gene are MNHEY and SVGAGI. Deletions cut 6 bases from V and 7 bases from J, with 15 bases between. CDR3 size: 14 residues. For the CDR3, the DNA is TGTGCCAGCAGCCGGGACATCCAAGGCGGGGAGCTGTTTTTT. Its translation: CASSRDIQGGELFF.

The CDR3 region is CASSGTGWTSVLTF. In nucleotides, the CDR3 is TGTGCCAGCAGCGGGACAGGGTGGACCAGCGTCCTGACTTTC. This rearrangement joins TRBV11-1 to TRBJ2-6, with 9 bases identical to TRBD1. Germline values: CDR1 SGHAT, CDR2 FQDESV (reference sequence). This CDR3 contains 14 residues. V shed 5 bases, J shed 12 bases, and the junction held 8 bases outside the gene matches.

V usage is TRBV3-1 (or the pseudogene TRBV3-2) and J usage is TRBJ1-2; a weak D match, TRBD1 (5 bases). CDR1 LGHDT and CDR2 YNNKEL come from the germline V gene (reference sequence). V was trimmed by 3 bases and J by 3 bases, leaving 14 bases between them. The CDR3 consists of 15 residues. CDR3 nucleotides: TGTGCCAGCAGCCAGACGGCTAGGGGCTACTATGGCTACACCTTC. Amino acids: CASSQTARGYYGYTF.

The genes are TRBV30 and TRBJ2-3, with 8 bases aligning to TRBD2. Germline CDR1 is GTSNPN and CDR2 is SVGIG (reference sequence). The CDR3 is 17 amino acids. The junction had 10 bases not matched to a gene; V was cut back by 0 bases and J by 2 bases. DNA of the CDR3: TGTGCCTGGAGTGTAGGGGTTAGCGGGGACTTCACAGATACGCAGTATTTT. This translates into CAWSVGVSGDFTDTQYF.

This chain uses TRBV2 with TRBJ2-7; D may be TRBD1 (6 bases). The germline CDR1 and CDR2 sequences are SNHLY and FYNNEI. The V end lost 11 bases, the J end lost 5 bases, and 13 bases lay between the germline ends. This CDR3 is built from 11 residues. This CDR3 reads CASRRGNEQYF. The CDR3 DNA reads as TGTGCCTCGCGCAGGGGAAACGAGCAGTACTTC.

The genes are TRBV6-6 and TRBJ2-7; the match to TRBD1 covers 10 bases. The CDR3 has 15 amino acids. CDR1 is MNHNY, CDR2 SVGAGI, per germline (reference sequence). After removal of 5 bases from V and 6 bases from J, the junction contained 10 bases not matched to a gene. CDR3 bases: TGTGCCAGCAGTCCCGGGACAGGGGCCCTTTCCGAGCAGTACTTC. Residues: CASSPGTGALSEQYF.